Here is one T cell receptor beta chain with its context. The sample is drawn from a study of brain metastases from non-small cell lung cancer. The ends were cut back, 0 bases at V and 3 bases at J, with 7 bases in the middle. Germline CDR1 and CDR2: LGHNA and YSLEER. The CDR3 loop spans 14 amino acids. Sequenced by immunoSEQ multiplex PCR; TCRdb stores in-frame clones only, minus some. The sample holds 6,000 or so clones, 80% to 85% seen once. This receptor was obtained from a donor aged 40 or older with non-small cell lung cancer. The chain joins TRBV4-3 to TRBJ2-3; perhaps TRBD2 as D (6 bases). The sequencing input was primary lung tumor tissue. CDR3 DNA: TGCGCCAGCAGCCAAGAGGGGGGTACAGATACGCAGTATTTT. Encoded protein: CASSQEGGTDTQYF.